This passage covers 16 T cell receptor beta chains from one sample sequenced in a study of technical replicates of blood from a few donors. The assay was immunoSEQ multiplex PCR, and TCRdb's table has in-frame clones only and misses some. The sample shows 65,000 to 85,000 clones, around 90% of them seen only once. Sequenced sample: T cells isolated from PBMCs. The receptors originated from a human donor in good health.

This rearrangement joins TRBV4-2 to TRBJ2-5; 7 bases are shared with TRBD1. V lost 5 bases, J lost 2 bases, and 5 bases stayed unmatched. The germline gives CDR1 LGHNA, CDR2 YNFKEQ. The CDR3 contains 14 residues. CDR3 in DNA: TGTGCCAGCAGCGACCAGGACAGGCAAGAGACCCAGTACTTC. It is translated as CASSDQDRQETQYF.

As to this clone: Its ends do not fully match the called genes, so a read error is possible. The V call is TRBV5-6, the J call TRBJ2-2; D remains ambiguous. This CDR3 is built from 12 residues. The germline gives CDR1 SGHDT, CDR2 YYEEEE. CDR3 region: CASSLNSGELFF. The CDR3 DNA reads TGTGCCAGCAGCTTGAACAGCGGGGAGCTGTTTTTT.

The chain links TRBV29-1 to TRBJ2-3, with 10 bases matching TRBD2. The V gene end was trimmed by 7 bases and the J gene end by 5 bases; junction bases not matched to a gene: 9. The CDR3 runs to 14 residues. The germline gives CDR1 SQVTM, CDR2 ANQGSEA. The CDR3 is CSGVLAGEGDTQYF. The CDR3 nucleotides read TGCAGCGGTGTCCTAGCGGGAGAGGGAGATACGCAGTATTTT.

This chain links TRBV6-1 with TRBJ1-1; a possible D gene is TRBD1 (6 bases). CDR1 MNHNS and CDR2 SASEGT come from the germline V gene. Deletions cut 6 bases from V and 9 bases from J, with 14 bases between. This CDR3 contains 12 residues. Here the CDR3 reads CASSPGVTKAFF. The CDR3, as DNA: TGTGCCAGCAGCCCAGGGGTTACAAAAGCTTTCTTT.

The chain employs TRBV7-9 and TRBJ2-3; D not resolved. The CDR3 consists of 14 residues. Deletions cut 3 bases from V and 2 bases from J, with 9 bases between. Germline V gives CDR1 SEHNR, CDR2 FQNEAQ (reference sequence). CDR3 nucleotide sequence: TGTGCCAGCAGCTTCTTAGAGGTCACAGATACGCAGTATTTT. Translation gives CASSFLEVTDTQYF.

The V call is TRBV6-5, the J call TRBJ2-7; D is possibly TRBD1 (6 bases). Per germline, CDR1 MNHEY and CDR2 SVGAGI. Deletions cut 0 bases from V and 4 bases from J, with 13 bases between. There are 15 residues in the CDR3. CDR3 bases: TGTGCCAGCAGTTACTCCCGCAGGGGCCTATACGAGCAGTACTTC. It translates to CASSYSRRGLYEQYF.

This chain uses TRBV12-5 with TRBJ2-2; 10 bases map to TRBD1. V gave up 6 bases and J gave up 5 bases; unmatched junction bases: 9. The CDR3 contains 16 residues. Per the germline V gene, CDR1 is LGHNT and CDR2 is FRNRAP. The CDR3 reads CASGHPGTGVTGELFF. CDR3 bases: TGTGCTAGTGGACACCCCGGGACAGGGGTTACCGGGGAGCTGTTTTTT.

The table lists this clone with a count of one. V and J are TRBV6-6 and TRBJ2-7, with 8 nucleotides matching TRBD2. The V gene end was trimmed by 5 bases and the J gene end by 3 bases; junction bases not matched to a gene: 9. Looked up from germline, CDR1 is MNHNY and CDR2 is SVGAGI (reference sequence). This CDR3 is built from 15 residues. Here the CDR3 reads CASSNPSGSFYEQYF. CDR3 DNA sequence: TGTGCCAGCAGTAACCCTAGCGGGTCTTTCTACGAGCAGTACTTC.

V is TRBV10-3 and J is TRBJ2-7; TRBD1 aligns across 7 bases. CDR3 length: 12 amino acids. Germline lookup yields CDR1 ENHRY and CDR2 SYGVKD. V dropped 5 bases and J dropped 5; count of bases not matched to a gene: 3. CDR3 in amino acids: CAISFDRDEQYF. Written as DNA, the CDR3 is TGTGCCATCAGTTTCGACAGGGACGAGCAGTACTTC.

This rearrangement joins TRBV18 to TRBJ1-1; unclear D gene. Germline V gives CDR1 KGHSH, CDR2 LQKENI. The CDR3 is 17 residues long. The germline V and J ends were trimmed by 0 bases and 1 base, with 15 bases remaining between them. The chain's CDR3 is CASSPPPPGTKNTEAFF. In nucleotides, the CDR3 is TGTGCCAGCTCACCACCTCCACCAGGAACCAAGAACACTGAAGCTTTCTTT.

The chain couples TRBV19 to TRBJ1-1, with 7 bases aligning to TRBD1. CDR3 length: 14 residues. CDR1 and CDR2 from the germline V gene are LNHDA and SQIVND (reference sequence). The trim removed 3 bases at V and 7 bases at J, leaving 8 bases unmatched. CDR3 region: CASSILWQGGEAFF. CDR3 nucleotides: TGTGCCAGTAGTATTTTATGGCAGGGGGGTGAAGCTTTCTTT.

This sequence joins TRBV5-6 and TRBJ1-1, with a tentative D call TRBD1 (5 bases). The CDR3 runs 12 residues. Trimming stripped 4 bases from V and 6 bases from J, with 10 bases between. Looked up from germline, CDR1 is SGHDT and CDR2 is YYEEEE. The CDR3 nucleotides are TGTGCCAGCAGCCAGGAGGGGCCTGAAGCTTTCTTT. Amino acid sequence: CASSQEGPEAFF.

The chain couples TRBV25-1 to TRBJ2-3; no clear D gene. The CDR3 spans 11 residues. The V gene's germline CDR1 is MGHDK and CDR2 SYGVNS. Deletions cut 6 bases from V and 4 bases from J, with 5 bases between. In DNA, the CDR3 is TGTGCCAGCAGATCCTCAGATACGCAGTATTTT. It specifies CASRSSDTQYF.

This chain joins TRBV2 and TRBJ2-7; tentatively, D is TRBD1 (6 bases). Looked up from germline, CDR1 is SNHLY and CDR2 is FYNNEI. The CDR3 length is 15 residues. Trimming cost V 3 bases and J 2 bases, with 14 bases left between them. CDR3 DNA: TGTGCCAGCAGTGATGGGACACCGATACCCTACGAGCAGTACTTC. Protein: CASSDGTPIPYEQYF.

This clone was found once. The chain recombines TRBV28 with TRBJ2-5; the match to TRBD2 covers 13 bases. Germline V gives CDR1 MDHEN, CDR2 SYDVKM. The V and J ends lost 4 bases and 4 bases, in that order; junction bases with no gene match: 3. This CDR3 is 15 amino acids long. CDR3 in amino acids: CASSSGLAGLETQYF. The CDR3 bases are TGTGCCAGCAGTTCGGGACTAGCGGGGCTAGAGACCCAGTACTTC.

The rearrangement links TRBV29-1 to TRBJ1-6; possible D gene TRBD1, 6 bases. The germline V gene encodes CDR1 SQVTM and CDR2 ANQGSEA. The CDR3 runs 13 residues. V lost 4 bases to trimming and J lost 2 bases, with 6 bases between them. DNA of the CDR3: TGCAGCGTTGGACAGGCCTATAATTCACCCCTCCACTTT. It is translated as CSVGQAYNSPLHF.